This record looks at one T cell receptor (beta chain) sequence and its context. Its antigen is currently not known. Base qualities are not at hand, and no much larger clone is one base apart. The sample originates from a study of blood T cell repertoires in COVID-19 (TCRdb year 2020). For context, the study as a whole: Samples from collaborators originated in the United States, Italy and Spain and spanned both the acute and convalescent phases of COVID-19. The material from the prospective study consisted of cDNA or gDNA derived from T cells, B-cell-depleted T cells, or PBMCs. A de-identified subject ID, COVID-19 status, age in years and sex were almost always included in the sample metadata. The samples were drawn from the first 160 participants of the ongoing ImmuneRACE study and from 1,200 or so subjects provided by 6 global collaborators. The repertoires were released in a freely available public database intended as a resource for research on the immune response to SARS-CoV-2. Deeply sampled blood TCRbeta repertoires from subjects exposed to, actively infected with, or recovered from COVID-19 were included in the dataset. Where available, HLA class I and class II types were obtained from metadata supplied by the sample provider rather than from assay-based typing.

The immunoSEQ Assay, a bias-controlled multiplex PCR, was used to amplify TCRbeta CDR3 regions from genomic DNA. In the original analysis: The number of nucleated cells in each sample was estimated by amplification of reference gene primers within the assay. To quantify the absolute abundance of each unique TCRbeta CDR3 rearrangement, sequence reads were collapsed and filtered. For each sample, productive Simpson clonality was calculated by taking the square root of Simpson's diversity index across productive rearrangements. Not all clones reach the TCRdb copy of this immuneACCESS table, which keeps in-frame sequences only. Checked studies attribute under half of the gap to unresolved V genes and leave the rest unexplained. Clone size and the V and J calls come from that table; the DNA yielded D and trimming. This sample comprises fewer than 400,000 clones, about nine tenths of them detected only once. In total, the top ten clones hold 1.5% to 2% of the sample.

Including cysteine and phenylalanine, the CDR3 has 14 amino acids. Only the CDR3 DNA stays, 42 bases, in frame from base 1. The germline V gene (reference sequence) gives CDR1 as SGHKS and CDR2 as YYEKEE. V and J lose 3 bases and 4 bases, and a span of 13 bases separates them. One collaborating source in Seattle enrolled patients during active infection and followed them longitudinally through the course of disease. Each collaborating institution followed its own protocols to collect whole blood in K2EDTA tubes. For TCRbeta analysis, collaborators shipped samples in one of three forms: frozen whole blood, isolated PBMCs, or DNA extracted from either of those sample types. The paper as a whole reports these results and caveats: How much clinical and demographic metadata was included differed by source and by participant, and the metadata was provided uncurated.

The V and J genes are TRBV5-5 and TRBJ2-5, with the identity of the D gene unclear. The sequenced material came from peripheral blood. The receptor comes from a young woman with COVID-19, enrolled during active disease. The nucleotide sequence reads TGTGCCAGCAGCTACCCCACGGTTGCAGAGACCCAGTACTTC. Its protein product is CASSYPTVAETQYF.